The 12 T cell receptor beta chains below come from one sample, sequenced in a study of blood T cell repertoires in COVID-19. The repertoire was sequenced with immunoSEQ multiplex PCR; TCRdb's copy has only in-frame clones and lacks some. The sample carries 250,000 or so clones, over 80% recorded once. The specimen sequenced was PBMCs or T cells enriched from blood (not recorded which). These receptors all stem from a woman aged 35 to 49 who had been exposed to COVID-19.

This chain uses TRBV5-4 with TRBJ1-6; 7 bases align to TRBD1. Germline assignment: CDR1 SGHNT and CDR2 YYREEE (reference sequence). CDR3 length: 16 amino acids. V lost 4 bases and J lost 4; bases outside the gene matches: 8. In DNA, the CDR3 is TGTGCCAGCAGCCCGCACGGGGACAGTTATAATTCACCCCTCCACTTT. Encoded protein: CASSPHGDSYNSPLHF.

This chain uses TRBV27 with TRBJ2-6, with 8 bases matching TRBD1. Trimming at V came to 6 bases and at J to 0 bases, leaving 7 bases not matched to a gene. CDR3 size: 17 residues. Germline V gene lookup returns CDR1 MNHEY and CDR2 SMNVEV (reference sequence). CDR3 nucleotides: TGTGCCAGCAGGTCAGGGACAGGTGGCTCTGGGGCCAACGTCCTGACTTTC. Amino acid sequence: CASRSGTGGSGANVLTF.

The chain has TRBV10-3 and TRBJ1-2, with D tentatively TRBD1 (6 bases). V dropped 5 bases and J dropped 0 bases, with 16 bases sitting between them. This CDR3 has 16 residues. Germline V lookup: CDR1 ENHRY, CDR2 SYGVKD. CDR3: CAISLRQDTSNYGYTF. DNA of the CDR3: TGTGCCATCAGTTTACGACAGGACACCTCTAACTATGGCTACACCTTC.

The chain recombines TRBV15 with TRBJ2-1; D is perhaps TRBD2 (5 bases). The germline V gene encodes CDR1 LNHNV and CDR2 YYDKDF (reference sequence). The length of the CDR3 is 17 residues. Trimming stripped 0 bases from V and 1 base from J, with 13 bases between. The CDR3 sequence: CATSRDLSGGSYNEQFF. The CDR3 DNA is TGTGCCACCAGCAGAGATCTCAGCGGAGGTTCCTACAATGAGCAGTTCTTC.

V gene TRBV10-3 combines with J gene TRBJ1-2; TRBD1 matches 8 bases. The germline CDR1 and CDR2 sequences are ENHRY and SYGVKD. This CDR3 region has 14 residues. V dropped 6 bases and J dropped 5; count of bases not matched to a gene: 8. For the CDR3, the DNA is TGTGCCATCAGGGACGGACAGGGCCCTTATGGCTACACCTTC. As protein: CAIRDGQGPYGYTF.

The chain is built from TRBV3-1 (or the pseudogene TRBV3-2) and TRBJ1-1; unclear D gene. V shed 1 base and J shed 0 bases, with 9 bases lying between them. Germline lookup yields CDR1 LGHDT and CDR2 YNNKEL (reference sequence). The CDR3 has 15 residues. This CDR3 reads CASSQVVPLNTEAFF. The CDR3 DNA reads as TGTGCCAGCAGCCAAGTTGTCCCTCTGAACACTGAAGCTTTCTTT.

CDR3 amino acids: CASSPRDGRTDTQYF. CDR3 DNA sequence: TGTGCCAGCTCACCGCGGGACGGACGCACAGATACGCAGTATTTT. The rearrangement links TRBV18 to TRBJ2-3; D possibly corresponds to TRBD2 (6 bases). The V end was cut by 3 bases, the J end by 1 base, with 11 bases between. The CDR3 is 15 amino acids. Per the germline V gene, CDR1 is KGHSH and CDR2 is LQKENI.

The V call is TRBV9, the J call TRBJ1-4, with 9 bases that match TRBD1. V was pared by 4 bases and J by 8 bases, with 9 bases of the junction left unmatched. The CDR3 consists of 15 residues. Germline loops: CDR1 SGDLS, CDR2 YYNGEE. The CDR3 DNA reads TGTGCCAGCAGCTCCCCACAGGGGGCGGTGGAAAAACTGTTTTTT. Protein sequence: CASSSPQGAVEKLFF.

The chain couples TRBV12-5 to TRBJ1-6, with TRBD1 matching 12 bases. Unmatched junction bases numbered 2, after V lost 2 bases and J lost 9 bases. This CDR3 is 15 amino acids long. The V gene's germline CDR1 is LGHNT and CDR2 FRNRAP. In DNA, the CDR3 is TGTGCTAGTGGTTTGCGGGACAGGGGGCTTTCACCCCTCCACTTT. As protein: CASGLRDRGLSPLHF.

The chain links TRBV15 to TRBJ2-5; 14 positions agree with TRBD2. V gave up 0 bases and J gave up 1 base; unmatched junction bases: 13. CDR3 length: 21 amino acids. The germline CDR1 and CDR2 sequences are LNHNV and YYDKDF (reference sequence). The DNA for the CDR3 is TGTGCCACCAGCAGAGAACTCCCGGGACTAGCGGGAGTCGGGGGCCAAGAGACCCAGTACTTC. Translated: CATSRELPGLAGVGGQETQYF.

The V call is TRBV27, the J call TRBJ2-5; D might be TRBD2 (5 bases). The CDR3 consists of 17 residues. With 6 bases removed from V and 2 bases from J, the gap between germline ends came to 22 bases. In germline, CDR1 is MNHEY, CDR2 SMNVEV (reference sequence). The DNA for the CDR3 is TGTGCCAGCAGGGCTCGGCAGTCCAATCGGGGACAAGAGACCCAGTACTTC. Translating gives CASRARQSNRGQETQYF.

This rearrangement joins TRBV11-2 to TRBJ2-1; 7 bases are a match to TRBD2. CDR1 SGHAT and CDR2 FQNNGV come from the germline V gene. The CDR3 is made up of 15 amino acids. With 4 bases clipped from V and 0 bases from J, the junction kept 3 bases outside the gene matches. The CDR3 region has the DNA TGTGCCAGCAGCTCAGGGACTACCTCCTACAATGAGCAGTTCTTC. It codes for CASSSGTTSYNEQFF.